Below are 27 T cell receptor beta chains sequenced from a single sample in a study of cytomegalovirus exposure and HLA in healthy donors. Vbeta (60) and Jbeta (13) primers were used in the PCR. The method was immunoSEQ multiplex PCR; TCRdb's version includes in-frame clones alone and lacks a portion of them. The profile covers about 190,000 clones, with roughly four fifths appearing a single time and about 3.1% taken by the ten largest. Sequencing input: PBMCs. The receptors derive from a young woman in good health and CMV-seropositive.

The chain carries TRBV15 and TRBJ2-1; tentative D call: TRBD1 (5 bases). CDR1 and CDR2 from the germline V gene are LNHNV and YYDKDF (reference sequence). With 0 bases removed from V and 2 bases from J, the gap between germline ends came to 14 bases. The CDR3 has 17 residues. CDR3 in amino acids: CATSRDLGQGTYNEQFF. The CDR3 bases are TGTGCCACCAGCAGAGATCTAGGGCAGGGCACCTACAATGAGCAGTTCTTC.

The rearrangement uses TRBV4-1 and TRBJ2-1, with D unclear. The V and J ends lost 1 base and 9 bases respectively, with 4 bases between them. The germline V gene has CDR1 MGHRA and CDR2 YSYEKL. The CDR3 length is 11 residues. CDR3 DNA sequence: TGCGCCAGCAGCCAAGGGCCTGAGCAGTTCTTC. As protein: CASSQGPEQFF.

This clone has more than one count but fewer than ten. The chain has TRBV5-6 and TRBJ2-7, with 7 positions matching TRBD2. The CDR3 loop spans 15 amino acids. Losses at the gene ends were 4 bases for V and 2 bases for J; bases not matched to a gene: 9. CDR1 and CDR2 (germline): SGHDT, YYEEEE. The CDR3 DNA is TGTGCCAGCAGCCCGGGGGGACGCCCTACCTACGAGCAGTACTTC. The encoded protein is CASSPGGRPTYEQYF.

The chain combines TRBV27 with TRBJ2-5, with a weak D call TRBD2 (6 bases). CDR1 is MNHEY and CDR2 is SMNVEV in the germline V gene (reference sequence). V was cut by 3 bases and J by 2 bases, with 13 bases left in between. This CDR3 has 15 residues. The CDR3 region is CASSFFGGAQETQYF. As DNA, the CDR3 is TGTGCCAGCAGTTTCTTCGGCGGGGCGCAAGAGACCCAGTACTTC.

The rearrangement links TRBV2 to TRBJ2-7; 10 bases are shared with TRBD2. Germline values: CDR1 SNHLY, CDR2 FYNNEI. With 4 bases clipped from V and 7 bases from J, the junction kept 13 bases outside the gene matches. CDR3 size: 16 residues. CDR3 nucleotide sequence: TGTGCCAGCAGTGCAGGACTAGCGGCCTCGACACAGGAGCAGTACTTC. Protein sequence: CASSAGLAASTQEQYF.

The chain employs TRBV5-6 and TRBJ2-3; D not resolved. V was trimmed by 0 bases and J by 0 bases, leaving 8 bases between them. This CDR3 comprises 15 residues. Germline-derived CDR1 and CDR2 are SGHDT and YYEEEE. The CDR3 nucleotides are TGTGCCAGCAGCTTGGCCGGTATGAGCACAGATACGCAGTATTTT. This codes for CASSLAGMSTDTQYF.

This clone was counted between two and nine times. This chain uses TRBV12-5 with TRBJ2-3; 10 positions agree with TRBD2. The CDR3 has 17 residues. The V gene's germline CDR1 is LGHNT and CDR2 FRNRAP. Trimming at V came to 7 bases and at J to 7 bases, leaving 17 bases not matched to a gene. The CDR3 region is CASAAAGLAGVRNTQYF. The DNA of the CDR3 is TGTGCTAGTGCCGCCGCGGGGCTAGCGGGAGTACGGAATACGCAGTATTTT.

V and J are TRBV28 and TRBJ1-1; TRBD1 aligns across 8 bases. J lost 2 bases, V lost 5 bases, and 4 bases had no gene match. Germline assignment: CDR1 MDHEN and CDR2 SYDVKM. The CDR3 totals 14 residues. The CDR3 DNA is TGTGCCAGCAGTATCAGGGGGCCTAACACTGAAGCTTTCTTT. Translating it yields CASSIRGPNTEAFF.

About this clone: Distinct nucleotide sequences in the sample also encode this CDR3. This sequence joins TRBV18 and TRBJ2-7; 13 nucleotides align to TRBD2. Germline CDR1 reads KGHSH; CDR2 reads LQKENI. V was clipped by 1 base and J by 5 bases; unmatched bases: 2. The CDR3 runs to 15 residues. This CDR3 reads CASSPLGLAGDEQYF. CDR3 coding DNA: TGTGCCAGCTCACCACTAGGACTAGCGGGAGACGAGCAGTACTTC.

CDR3 residues: CASSVGRRGTDTQYF. The CDR3 bases are TGTGCCAGCAGTGTGGGGCGGAGGGGCACAGATACGCAGTATTTT. The V gene is TRBV6-4, the J gene TRBJ2-3; D may be TRBD2 (6 bases). Germline V gene sequence: CDR1 MRHNA, CDR2 SNTAGT. The V end lost 4 bases, the J end lost 1 base, and 12 bases lay between the germline ends. The CDR3 has 15 residues.

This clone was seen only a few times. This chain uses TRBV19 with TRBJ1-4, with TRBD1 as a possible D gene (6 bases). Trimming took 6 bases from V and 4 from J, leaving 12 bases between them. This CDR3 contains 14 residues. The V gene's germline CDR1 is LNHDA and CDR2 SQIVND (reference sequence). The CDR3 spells CASRGAPINEKLFF. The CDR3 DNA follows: TGTGCCAGTAGGGGGGCCCCGATTAATGAAAAACTGTTTTTT.

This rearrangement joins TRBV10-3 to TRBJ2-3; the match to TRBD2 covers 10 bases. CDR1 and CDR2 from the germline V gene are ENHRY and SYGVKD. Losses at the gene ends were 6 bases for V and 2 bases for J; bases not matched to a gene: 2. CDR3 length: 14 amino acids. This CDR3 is CAISGLAVTDTQYF. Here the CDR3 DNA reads TGTGCCATCAGCGGACTAGCGGTCACAGATACGCAGTATTTT.

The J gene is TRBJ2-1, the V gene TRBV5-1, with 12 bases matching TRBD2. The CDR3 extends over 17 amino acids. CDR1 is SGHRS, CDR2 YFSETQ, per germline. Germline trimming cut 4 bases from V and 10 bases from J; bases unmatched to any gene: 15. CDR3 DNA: TGCGCCAGCAGCGGAGGACTAGCGGGGCTTGATCGCGGGGAGCAGTTCTTC. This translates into CASSGGLAGLDRGEQFF.

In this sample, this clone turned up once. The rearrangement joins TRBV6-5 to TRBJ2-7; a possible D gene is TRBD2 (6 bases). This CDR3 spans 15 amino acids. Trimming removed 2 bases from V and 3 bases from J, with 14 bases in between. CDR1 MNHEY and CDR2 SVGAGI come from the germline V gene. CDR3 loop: CASSYSGFGGYEQYF. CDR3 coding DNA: TGTGCCAGCAGTTACAGCGGCTTCGGGGGCTACGAGCAGTACTTC.

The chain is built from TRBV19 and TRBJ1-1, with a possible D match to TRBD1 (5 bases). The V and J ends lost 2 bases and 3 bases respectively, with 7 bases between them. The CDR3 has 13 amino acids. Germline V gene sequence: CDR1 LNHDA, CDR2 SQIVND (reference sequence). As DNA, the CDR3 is TGTGCCAGTAGTATATGGGGGGACACTGAAGCTTTCTTT. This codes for CASSIWGDTEAFF.

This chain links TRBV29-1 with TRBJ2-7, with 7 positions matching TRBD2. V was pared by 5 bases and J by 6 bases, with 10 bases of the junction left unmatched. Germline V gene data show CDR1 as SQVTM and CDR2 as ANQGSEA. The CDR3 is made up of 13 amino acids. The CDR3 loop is CSVWAGVQTEQYF. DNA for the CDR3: TGCAGCGTTTGGGCGGGAGTACAGACCGAGCAGTACTTC.

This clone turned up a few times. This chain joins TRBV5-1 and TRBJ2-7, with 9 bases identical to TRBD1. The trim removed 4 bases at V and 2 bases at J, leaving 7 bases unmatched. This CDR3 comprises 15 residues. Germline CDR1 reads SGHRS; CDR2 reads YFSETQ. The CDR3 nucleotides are TGCGCCAGCAGCCTGGGGACAGGGACAACCTACGAGCAGTACTTC. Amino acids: CASSLGTGTTYEQYF.

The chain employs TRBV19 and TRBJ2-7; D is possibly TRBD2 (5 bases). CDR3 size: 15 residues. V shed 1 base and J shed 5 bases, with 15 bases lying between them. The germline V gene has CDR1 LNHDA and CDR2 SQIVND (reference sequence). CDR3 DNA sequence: TGTGCCAGTAGTATAGGCAGCGGATCTGGCGACGAGCAGTACTTC. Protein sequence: CASSIGSGSGDEQYF.

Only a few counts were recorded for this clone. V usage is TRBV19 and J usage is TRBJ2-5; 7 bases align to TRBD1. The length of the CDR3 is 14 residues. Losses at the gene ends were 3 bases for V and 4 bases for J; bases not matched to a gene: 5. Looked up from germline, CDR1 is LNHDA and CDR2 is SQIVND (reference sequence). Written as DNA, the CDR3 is TGTGCCAGTAGTATGGTGGCAGGGGGAGAGACCCAGTACTTC. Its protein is CASSMVAGGETQYF.

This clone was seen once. DNA for the CDR3: TGCGCCAGCAGCCTCCGACTAGCGGGAGCTGGCAATGAGCAGTTCTTC. Translated, it gives CASSLRLAGAGNEQFF. This chain joins TRBV5-1 and TRBJ2-1; 12 bases align to TRBD2. Germline V gene lookup returns CDR1 SGHRS and CDR2 YFSETQ. CDR3 size: 16 residues. J gave up 6 bases and V 4 bases, and 8 bases lay outside the gene matches.

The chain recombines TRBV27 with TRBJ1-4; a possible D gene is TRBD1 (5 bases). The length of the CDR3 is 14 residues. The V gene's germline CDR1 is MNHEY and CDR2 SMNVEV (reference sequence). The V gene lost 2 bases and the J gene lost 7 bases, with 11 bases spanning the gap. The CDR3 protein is CASSLTGHGEKLFF. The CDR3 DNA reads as TGTGCCAGCAGTTTAACAGGACACGGTGAAAAACTGTTTTTT. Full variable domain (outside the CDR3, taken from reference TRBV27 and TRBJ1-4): EAQVTQNPRYLITVTGKKLTVTCSQNMNHEYMSWYRQDPGLGLRQIYYSMNVEVTDKGDVPEGYKVSRKEKRNFPLILESPSPNQTSLYFCASSLTGHGEKLFFGSGTQLSVL.

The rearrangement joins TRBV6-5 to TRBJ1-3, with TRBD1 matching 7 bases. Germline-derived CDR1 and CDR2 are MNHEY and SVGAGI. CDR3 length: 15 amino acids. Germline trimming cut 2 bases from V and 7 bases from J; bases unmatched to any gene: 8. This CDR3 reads CASSYAAGQSNTIYF. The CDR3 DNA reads TGTGCCAGCAGTTACGCCGCGGGACAGAGTAACACCATATATTTT.

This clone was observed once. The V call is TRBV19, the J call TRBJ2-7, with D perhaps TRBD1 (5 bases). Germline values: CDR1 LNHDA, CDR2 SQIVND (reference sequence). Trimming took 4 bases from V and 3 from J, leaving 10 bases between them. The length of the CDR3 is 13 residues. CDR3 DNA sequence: TGTGCCAGTAGTACTCCAGGGTTCTACGAGCAGTACTTC. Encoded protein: CASSTPGFYEQYF. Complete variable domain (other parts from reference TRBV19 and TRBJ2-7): DGGITQSPKYLFRKEGQNVTLSCEQNLNHDAMYWYRQDPGQGLRLIYYSQIVNDFQKGDIAEGYSVSREKKESFPLTVTSAQKNPTAFYLCASSTPGFYEQYFGPGTRLTVT.

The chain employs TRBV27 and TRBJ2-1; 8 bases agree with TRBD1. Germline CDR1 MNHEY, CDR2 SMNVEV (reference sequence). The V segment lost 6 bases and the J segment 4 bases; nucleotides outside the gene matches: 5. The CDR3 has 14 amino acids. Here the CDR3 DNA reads TGTGCCAGCAGACCGGGACAGGTATACAATGAGCAGTTCTTC. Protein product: CASRPGQVYNEQFF.

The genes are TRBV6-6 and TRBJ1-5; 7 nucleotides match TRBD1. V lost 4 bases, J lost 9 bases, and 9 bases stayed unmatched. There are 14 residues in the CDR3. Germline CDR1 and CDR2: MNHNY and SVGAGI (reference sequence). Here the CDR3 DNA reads TGTGCCAGCAGTTCGCGACAGGGCCCACGGCCCCAGCATTTT. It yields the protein CASSSRQGPRPQHF.

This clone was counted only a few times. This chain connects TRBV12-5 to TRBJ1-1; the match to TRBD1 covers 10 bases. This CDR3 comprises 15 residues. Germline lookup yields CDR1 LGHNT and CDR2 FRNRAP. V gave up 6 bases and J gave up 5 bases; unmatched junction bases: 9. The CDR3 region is CASGRGDRGRTEAFF. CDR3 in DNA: TGTGCTAGTGGCCGCGGAGACAGGGGGCGTACTGAAGCTTTCTTT.

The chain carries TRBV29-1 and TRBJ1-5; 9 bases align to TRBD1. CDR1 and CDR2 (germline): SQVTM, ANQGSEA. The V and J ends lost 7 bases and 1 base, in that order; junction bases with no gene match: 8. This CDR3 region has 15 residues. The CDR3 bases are TGCAGCGCCACAGGGGGACAGGGAAGCAATCAGCCCCAGCATTTT. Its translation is CSATGGQGSNQPQHF.